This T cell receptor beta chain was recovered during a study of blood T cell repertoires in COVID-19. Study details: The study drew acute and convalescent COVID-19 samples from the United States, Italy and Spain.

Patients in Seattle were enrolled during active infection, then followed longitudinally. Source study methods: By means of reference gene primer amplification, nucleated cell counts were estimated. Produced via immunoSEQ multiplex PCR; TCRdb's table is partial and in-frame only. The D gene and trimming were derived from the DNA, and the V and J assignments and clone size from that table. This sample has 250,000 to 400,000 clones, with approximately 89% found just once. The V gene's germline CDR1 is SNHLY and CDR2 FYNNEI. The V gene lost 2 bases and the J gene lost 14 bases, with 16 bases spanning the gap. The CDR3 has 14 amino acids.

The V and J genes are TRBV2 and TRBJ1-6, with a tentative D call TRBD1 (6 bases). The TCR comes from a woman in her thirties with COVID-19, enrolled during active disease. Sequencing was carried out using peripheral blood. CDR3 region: CASSEIRGGESLHF. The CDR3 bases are TGTGCCAGCAGTGAAATTAGGGGGGGTGAGTCCCTCCACTTT.